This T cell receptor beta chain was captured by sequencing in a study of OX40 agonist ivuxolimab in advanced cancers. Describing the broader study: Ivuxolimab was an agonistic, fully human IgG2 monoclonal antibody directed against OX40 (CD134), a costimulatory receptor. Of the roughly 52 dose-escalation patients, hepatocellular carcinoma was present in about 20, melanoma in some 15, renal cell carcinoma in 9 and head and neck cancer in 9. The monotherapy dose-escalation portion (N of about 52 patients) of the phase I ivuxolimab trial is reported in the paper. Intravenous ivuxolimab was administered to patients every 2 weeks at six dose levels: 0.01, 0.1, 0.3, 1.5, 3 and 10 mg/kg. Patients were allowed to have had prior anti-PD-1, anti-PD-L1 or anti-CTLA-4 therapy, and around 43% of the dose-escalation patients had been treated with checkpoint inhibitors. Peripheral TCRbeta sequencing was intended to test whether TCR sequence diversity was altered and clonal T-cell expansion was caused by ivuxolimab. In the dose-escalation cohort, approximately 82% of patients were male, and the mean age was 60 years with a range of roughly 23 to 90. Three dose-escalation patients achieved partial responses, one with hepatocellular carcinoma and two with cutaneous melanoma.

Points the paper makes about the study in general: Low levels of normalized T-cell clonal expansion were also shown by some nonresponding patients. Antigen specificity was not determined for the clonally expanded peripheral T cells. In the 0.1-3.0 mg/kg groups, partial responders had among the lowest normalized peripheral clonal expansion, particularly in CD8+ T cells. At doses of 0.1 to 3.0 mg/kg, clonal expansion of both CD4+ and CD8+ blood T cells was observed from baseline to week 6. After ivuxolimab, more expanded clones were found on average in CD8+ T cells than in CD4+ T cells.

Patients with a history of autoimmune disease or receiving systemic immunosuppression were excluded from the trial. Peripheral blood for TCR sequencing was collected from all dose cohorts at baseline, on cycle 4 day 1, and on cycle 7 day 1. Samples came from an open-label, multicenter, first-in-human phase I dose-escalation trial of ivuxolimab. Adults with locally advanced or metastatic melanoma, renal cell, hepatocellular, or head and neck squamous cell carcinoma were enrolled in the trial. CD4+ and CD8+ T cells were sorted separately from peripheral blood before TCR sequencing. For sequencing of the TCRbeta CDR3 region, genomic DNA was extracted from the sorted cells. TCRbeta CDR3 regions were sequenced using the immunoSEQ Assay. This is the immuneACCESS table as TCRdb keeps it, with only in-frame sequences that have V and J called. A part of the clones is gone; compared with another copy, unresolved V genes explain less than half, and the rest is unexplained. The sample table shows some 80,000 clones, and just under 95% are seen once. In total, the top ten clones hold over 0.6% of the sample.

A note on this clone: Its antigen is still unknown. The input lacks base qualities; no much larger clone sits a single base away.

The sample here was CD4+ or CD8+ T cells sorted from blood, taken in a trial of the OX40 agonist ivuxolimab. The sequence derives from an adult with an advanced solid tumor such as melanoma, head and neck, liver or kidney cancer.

The nucleotide sequence reads as follows: TGTGCCAGCAGGCGGCAGTACTTC. Protein translation: CASRRQYF. The chain uses TRBV14 and TRBJ2-7; the D gene lacks a confident call. V drops 6 bases and J drops 9 bases, leaving 3 bases in between. The CDR3 sequence holds 8 residues, the cysteine and phenylalanine included. Only the CDR3 DNA is retained, 24 bases long and in frame from the first base. CDR1 and CDR2 (SGHDN, FVKESK) derive from the germline V gene.